This entry lists 26 T cell receptor beta chains sequenced from one sample in a study of identical twins. TCRdb used MiXCR to reprocess the 5' RACE reads, holding one entry per CDR3 protein. The sample has under 300,000 distinct CDR3 sequences, around 15% seen once. The sequenced sample was memory (CD45RO+) T cells sorted from blood. Receptors originate from a woman under 30 in good health.

The chain uses TRBV7-9 and TRBJ2-7; 9 bases are a match to TRBD2. V was clipped by 5 bases and J by 3 bases; unmatched bases: 8. This CDR3 region has 15 residues. CDR1 SEHNR and CDR2 FQNEAQ come from the germline V gene (reference sequence). CDR3 protein: CASSPRSSGSYEQYF. DNA of the CDR3: TGTGCCAGCAGCCCCCGTAGTAGCGGGAGCTACGAGCAGTACTTC.

In its sample, this clonotype was seen a few times. The chain recombines TRBV20-1 with TRBJ2-2; D is perhaps TRBD2 (6 bases). CDR1 and CDR2 from the germline V gene are DFQATT and SNEGSKA (reference sequence). Trimming shortened V by 3 bases and J by 3 bases, and 14 bases separated the two germline ends. The CDR3 is 15 residues long. DNA of the CDR3: TGCAGTGCTAGTGATCGACTAGACGACACCGGGGAGCTGTTTTTT. It yields the protein CSASDRLDDTGELFF.

The J gene is TRBJ2-5, the V gene TRBV20-1; D call uncertain. From germline, CDR1 is DFQATT and CDR2 SNEGSKA (reference sequence). Trimming shortened V by 0 bases and J by 1 base, and 9 bases separated the two germline ends. CDR3 size: 14 residues. In DNA form, the CDR3 reads TGCAGTGCTAGAGATCAGAGGTTCCAAGAGACCCAGTACTTC. It is translated as CSARDQRFQETQYF.

This chain links TRBV7-9 with TRBJ2-1, with D uncertain. Germline V gene lookup returns CDR1 SEHNR and CDR2 FQNEAQ (reference sequence). The CDR3 is 17 amino acids. V gave up 3 bases and J gave up 4 bases, with 19 bases separating them. As DNA, the CDR3 is TGTGCCAGCAGCTTCGCTACTGTGACTGAGAGATACAATGAGCAGTTCTTC. Translating it yields CASSFATVTERYNEQFF.

The V gene is TRBV12-3 or TRBV12-4, the J gene TRBJ2-7; 7 positions match TRBD2. V shed 5 bases and J 5 bases; nucleotides not matched to a gene: 12. This CDR3 region has 15 residues. Here the CDR3 DNA reads TGTGCCAGCAGTCCAGGAAGCGGGGTTCCCCACGAGCAGTACTTC. It codes for CASSPGSGVPHEQYF.

The V call is TRBV13, the J call TRBJ2-2; D not certain. Germline CDR1 and CDR2: PRHDT and FYEKMQ (reference sequence). This CDR3 has 12 residues. V gave up 1 base and J gave up 6 bases, with 3 bases separating them. The CDR3 sequence is CASSLVPGELFF. DNA of the CDR3: TGTGCCAGCAGCTTAGTTCCCGGGGAGCTGTTTTTT.

This chain links TRBV7-2 with TRBJ1-2, with D perhaps TRBD1 (5 bases). CDR1 and CDR2 from the germline V gene are SGHTA and FQGNSA. The CDR3 runs to 14 residues. V lost 5 bases, J lost 5 bases, and 15 bases lay in between. The CDR3 protein is CASSTPRGRYGYTF. In DNA form, the CDR3 reads TGTGCCAGCAGCACCCCCCGGGGGAGGTATGGCTACACCTTC.

This clonotype was seen a handful of times. The chain joins TRBV29-1 to TRBJ2-5; D is uncertain. This CDR3 spans 12 amino acids. Trimming left V 4 bases short and J 5 bases short, with 11 bases between. The germline V gene encodes CDR1 SQVTM and CDR2 ANQGSEA. CDR3 protein: CSVALPGETQYF. DNA of the CDR3: TGCAGCGTTGCATTGCCTGGGGAGACCCAGTACTTC.

There are a few counts of this clonotype. The gene calls are TRBV20-1 and TRBJ2-2; no firm D call. CDR1 and CDR2 from the germline V gene are DFQATT and SNEGSKA (reference sequence). The V gene lost 2 bases and the J gene lost 0 bases, with 4 bases spanning the gap. The CDR3 consists of 13 residues. The CDR3 coding sequence is TGCAGTGCTAGATCAGCGAACACCGGGGAGCTGTTTTTT. Its translation: CSARSANTGELFF.

The V call is TRBV14, the J call TRBJ1-3; 8 nucleotides line up with TRBD1. Germline CDR1 and CDR2: SGHDN and FVKESK. The CDR3 has 15 amino acids. V lost 3 bases, J lost 2 bases, and 3 bases stayed unmatched. CDR3 protein: CASSQMGQAGNTIYF. The CDR3 region has the DNA TGTGCCAGCAGCCAGATGGGACAGGCTGGAAACACCATATATTTT.

The chain recombines TRBV11-2 with TRBJ1-1; possible D gene TRBD1, 5 bases. The germline CDR1 and CDR2 sequences are SGHAT and FQNNGV. The CDR3 consists of 15 residues. V was shortened by 6 bases and J by 5 bases, with 19 bases between the two germline ends. CDR3 sequence (DNA): TGTGCCAGCAGTTCAGCGAGGGGTAGGAGGACTGAAGCTTTCTTT. Translation gives CASSSARGRRTEAFF.

This chain links TRBV4-1 with TRBJ2-1; 13 bases are a match to TRBD2. Germline V gene sequence: CDR1 MGHRA, CDR2 YSYEKL. Trimming removed 4 bases from V and 6 bases from J; junction bases left unmatched: 6. There are 16 residues in the CDR3. CDR3 residues: CASSRVLAGGSNEQFF. CDR3 DNA: TGCGCCAGCAGCCGCGTACTAGCGGGGGGGAGCAATGAGCAGTTCTTC.

This chain connects TRBV20-1 to TRBJ2-1, with 8 bases identical to TRBD1. The trim removed 7 bases at V and 5 bases at J, leaving 4 bases unmatched. Germline CDR1 reads DFQATT; CDR2 reads SNEGSKA (reference sequence). There are 12 residues in the CDR3. The DNA of the CDR3 is TGCAGTGTTCAGACAGGGGACAATGAGCAGTTCTTC. Its translation is CSVQTGDNEQFF.

This clonotype was recorded many times. The rearrangement links TRBV6-1 to TRBJ1-1; the D is unclear. The V and J ends lost 1 base and 1 base respectively, with 4 bases between them. The CDR3 is made up of 13 amino acids. Looked up from germline, CDR1 is MNHNS and CDR2 is SASEGT. In DNA form, the CDR3 reads TGTGCCAGCAGTGAAGGGGAGAACACTGAAGCTTTCTTT. Protein sequence: CASSEGENTEAFF.

The chain couples TRBV6-1 to TRBJ2-1, with 9 bases fitting TRBD2. V was clipped by 4 bases and J by 7 bases; unmatched bases: 8. CDR3 length: 15 amino acids. Germline CDR1 and CDR2: MNHNS and SASEGT. The CDR3 here is CASSAAGGPGNEQFF. The DNA of the CDR3 is TGTGCCAGCAGTGCCGCGGGAGGGCCGGGTAATGAGCAGTTCTTC.

This clonotype turned up a few times. The V gene is TRBV7-3, the J gene TRBJ1-1; no definite D call. Between the trimmed V and J ends, which lost 0 bases and 1 base, there was a span of 9 bases. CDR3 length equals 15 residues. Germline V gives CDR1 SGHTA, CDR2 FQGTGA. Written as DNA, the CDR3 is TGTGCCAGCAGCTTAACGGGGAGCCAGAACACTGAAGCTTTCTTT. Its protein is CASSLTGSQNTEAFF.

In its sample, this clonotype was seen many times. The chain employs TRBV5-6 and TRBJ2-3; no reliable D call. V was clipped by 2 bases and J by 0 bases, with 16 bases between them. CDR1 and CDR2 from the germline V gene are SGHDT and YYEEEE. The CDR3 is 17 residues long. The CDR3 nucleotides read TGTGCCAGCAGCTTTTCGTGGCGCACTGAGAGCACAGATACGCAGTATTTT. This sequence encodes CASSFSWRTESTDTQYF.

This clonotype occurred a few times. The V call is TRBV20-1, the J call TRBJ2-6, with D unclear. The germline V gene has CDR1 DFQATT and CDR2 SNEGSKA (reference sequence). The CDR3 has 16 amino acids. V was shortened by 2 bases and J by 0 bases, with 11 bases between the two germline ends. The CDR3 loop reads CSARIDTTSGANVLTF. CDR3 in DNA: TGCAGTGCTAGAATTGATACGACCTCTGGGGCCAACGTCCTGACTTTC.

This clonotype was seen a few times. The rearrangement joins TRBV5-1 to TRBJ2-4, with D possibly being TRBD2 (7 bases). Trimming removed 5 bases from V and 0 bases from J, with 15 bases in between. The CDR3 consists of 16 residues. Germline CDR1 and CDR2: SGHRS and YFSETQ. The CDR3 DNA follows: TGCGCCAGCAGTAAGGGGGGGACTCTAGCCAAAAACATTCAGTACTTC. Its protein product is CASSKGGTLAKNIQYF.

This sequence joins TRBV10-2 and TRBJ2-1, with 7 positions matching TRBD1. This CDR3 spans 15 amino acids. Germline CDR1 is WSHSY and CDR2 is SAAADI. V lost 4 bases and J lost 3; bases outside the gene matches: 6. The CDR3 loop reads CASSADRLLYNEQFF. CDR3 nucleotides: TGCGCCAGCAGTGCGGACAGGCTTCTCTACAATGAGCAGTTCTTC.

The chain has TRBV18 and TRBJ2-1; D is perhaps TRBD2 (6 bases). This CDR3 has 15 residues. Germline values: CDR1 KGHSH, CDR2 LQKENI. Trimming took 3 bases from V and 4 from J, leaving 13 bases between them. The CDR3 sequence: CASSPGRGAYNEQFF. The CDR3 DNA reads as TGTGCCAGCTCACCGGGGCGGGGCGCGTACAATGAGCAGTTCTTC.

A few counts support this clonotype. This chain joins TRBV28 and TRBJ2-3; TRBD1 aligns across 7 bases. This CDR3 has 13 amino acids. Germline CDR1 MDHEN, CDR2 SYDVKM. Trimming at V came to 5 bases and at J to 7 bases, leaving 6 bases not matched to a gene. This CDR3 is CASSPGRGNTQYF. CDR3 in DNA: TGTGCCAGCAGTCCGGGCAGGGGGAATACGCAGTATTTT. The full variable domain, with the rest looked up from reference TRBV28 and TRBJ2-3, is DVKVTQSSRYLVKRTGEKVFLECVQDMDHENMFWYRQDPGLGLRLIYFSYDVKMKEKGDIPEGYSVSREKKERFSLILESASTNQTSMYLCASSPGRGNTQYFGPGTRLTVL.

V usage is TRBV11-2 and J usage is TRBJ2-1, with unresolved D. This CDR3 is 16 amino acids long. CDR1 and CDR2 (germline): SGHAT, FQNNGV. V dropped 8 bases and J dropped 0 bases, with 17 bases sitting between them. For the CDR3, the DNA is TGTGCCAGCGCCCCCCCCCCTTCTAGCTCCTACAATGAGCAGTTCTTC. Translated: CASAPPPSSSYNEQFF.

This clonotype was counted at least ten times. This chain links TRBV5-1 with TRBJ2-1; D is perhaps TRBD2 (6 bases). The V and J ends lost 3 bases and 4 bases respectively, with 8 bases between them. Germline V lookup: CDR1 SGHRS, CDR2 YFSETQ. The CDR3 extends over 13 amino acids. This CDR3 is CASSSGVYNEQFF. DNA for the CDR3: TGCGCCAGCAGCTCGGGGGTATACAATGAGCAGTTCTTC.

In its sample, this clonotype was seen a few times. V and J are TRBV29-1 and TRBJ2-7; D is unclear. This CDR3 region has 11 residues. CDR1 SQVTM and CDR2 ANQGSEA come from the germline V gene. With 4 bases removed from V and 2 bases from J, the gap between germline ends came to 6 bases. DNA for the CDR3: TGCAGCGTTGCCTCCCCCTACGAGCAGTACTTC. The encoded protein is CSVASPYEQYF.

This clonotype has more than one count but fewer than ten. The rearrangement joins TRBV7-3 to TRBJ2-1; 9 nucleotides agree with TRBD2. Germline V gives CDR1 SGHTA, CDR2 FQGTGA. The CDR3 runs to 17 residues. Trimming at V came to 5 bases and at J to 5 bases, leaving 13 bases not matched to a gene. CDR3 bases: TGTGCCAGCAGCCCCGGGGGTGTCCAGCGGGGGGACAATGAGCAGTTCTTC. Protein: CASSPGGVQRGDNEQFF.